This is a list of T cell receptor beta chains from one sample in a study of CD8+ T cells in alopecia areata. Clones were sequenced by immunoSEQ multiplex PCR, and TCRdb holds only the in-frame ones, with some missing. Among 150,000 or so clones, around 50% were seen once, and the ten largest hold approximately 6.6%. The material sequenced was CD4+ T cells sorted from blood. All receptors derive from a human donor with alopecia areata. Each CDR3 is given with its conserved first and last residue. Fields, in order: V gene, J gene, CDR3 protein.

v_call: TRBV20-1
j_call: TRBJ1-2
cdr3_aa: CSASSGNGYTF

v_call: TRBV10-3
j_call: TRBJ2-6
cdr3_aa: CAISSSGRTGLSGANVLTF

v_call: TRBV29-1
j_call: TRBJ1-1
cdr3_aa: CSVTRLAGGTEAFF

v_call: TRBV4-1
j_call: TRBJ2-4
cdr3_aa: CASSQVLGNIQYF

v_call: TRBV19
j_call: TRBJ2-3
cdr3_aa: CASSITGGNADTQYF

v_call: TRBV19
j_call: TRBJ2-5
cdr3_aa: CASSSGPRQETQYF

v_call: TRBV4-1
j_call: TRBJ2-3
cdr3_aa: CASSQDTSEYVTDTQYF

v_call: TRBV5-1
j_call: TRBJ2-1
cdr3_aa: CASSPGNHEQFF

v_call: TRBV28
j_call: TRBJ2-7
cdr3_aa: CATWDRAYEQYF

v_call: TRBV7-2
j_call: TRBJ1-2
cdr3_aa: CASSLRDINYGYTF

v_call: TRBV27
j_call: TRBJ2-1
cdr3_aa: CASSRRTGKNEQFF

v_call: TRBV7-6
j_call: TRBJ2-1
cdr3_aa: CASSFHNEQFF

v_call: TRBV27
j_call: TRBJ2-3
cdr3_aa: CASRRVPGTDTQYF

v_call: TRBV23-1
j_call: TRBJ1-1
cdr3_aa: CASSQPQGGIKMNTEAFF

v_call: TRBV20-1
j_call: TRBJ2-5
cdr3_aa: CSRSGVKTQYF

v_call: TRBV30
j_call: TRBJ1-1
cdr3_aa: CAWSSGGTEAFF

v_call: TRBV7-9
j_call: TRBJ2-3
cdr3_aa: CASSPYGYTQYF

v_call: TRBV29-1
j_call: TRBJ2-5
cdr3_aa: CSLRQGATETQYF

v_call: TRBV29-1
j_call: TRBJ2-6
cdr3_aa: CSVRDSGANVLTF

v_call: TRBV29-1
j_call: TRBJ1-1
cdr3_aa: CSVEDDGGATAEAFF

v_call: TRBV7-9
j_call: TRBJ2-5
cdr3_aa: CASTTLQYQETQYF

v_call: TRBV21-1
j_call: TRBJ2-7
cdr3_aa: CASSKYMGQGAYEQYF

v_call: TRBV5-1
j_call: TRBJ2-5
cdr3_aa: CASSLTPRRDQETQYF

v_call: TRBV7-9
j_call: TRBJ1-1
cdr3_aa: CASSRDSNTEAFF

v_call: TRBV7-9
j_call: TRBJ2-5
cdr3_aa: CASSLATNQETQYF

v_call: TRBV6-1
j_call: TRBJ2-1
cdr3_aa: CASSRTGGASEQFF

v_call: TRBV7-9
j_call: TRBJ2-3
cdr3_aa: CASSLVSGSTDTQYF

v_call: TRBV5-4
j_call: TRBJ2-1
cdr3_aa: CASSSNSGRAGNEQFF

v_call: TRBV29-1
j_call: TRBJ1-2
cdr3_aa: CSATPADYGYTF

v_call: TRBV18
j_call: TRBJ2-4
cdr3_aa: CASSVAKNIQYF

v_call: TRBV18
j_call: TRBJ1-2
cdr3_aa: CASSSDTYGYTF

v_call: TRBV7-9
j_call: TRBJ1-5
cdr3_aa: CASSPGAGNQPQHF

v_call: TRBV29-1
j_call: TRBJ2-1
cdr3_aa: CSVKGLAVLDEQFF

v_call: TRBV27
j_call: TRBJ2-7
cdr3_aa: CASTPLGSHEQYF

v_call: TRBV28
j_call: TRBJ2-3
cdr3_aa: CASSPQLGGQGTDTQYF

v_call: TRBV27
j_call: TRBJ2-2
cdr3_aa: CASSLSTSGGVVSGELFF

v_call: TRBV6-5
j_call: TRBJ2-3
cdr3_aa: CASRERVTDTQYF

v_call: TRBV5-1
j_call: TRBJ2-7
cdr3_aa: CASSSGTVYEQYF

v_call: TRBV7-9
j_call: TRBJ2-2
cdr3_aa: CASSLAQGGELFF

v_call: TRBV11-3
j_call: TRBJ2-6
cdr3_aa: CASSPGVSGAGANVLTF

v_call: TRBV18
j_call: TRBJ1-2
cdr3_aa: CASSLYRGVADGYTF

v_call: TRBV5-1
j_call: TRBJ2-5
cdr3_aa: CASTRDIQETQYF

v_call: TRBV20-1
j_call: TRBJ2-6
cdr3_aa: CRKGVLTF

v_call: TRBV14
j_call: TRBJ2-5
cdr3_aa: CASSQFPETQYF

v_call: TRBV7-9
j_call: TRBJ2-7
cdr3_aa: CASSLGRLGTSTYEQYF

v_call: TRBV6-1
j_call: TRBJ2-7
cdr3_aa: CASSEGASGGYEQYF

v_call: TRBV7-9
j_call: TRBJ2-1
cdr3_aa: CASSSAGNHNEQFF

v_call: TRBV7-9
j_call: TRBJ1-5
cdr3_aa: CASTLGNGFNQPQHF

v_call: TRBV29-1
j_call: TRBJ1-2
cdr3_aa: CSVGEQDSLYGYTF